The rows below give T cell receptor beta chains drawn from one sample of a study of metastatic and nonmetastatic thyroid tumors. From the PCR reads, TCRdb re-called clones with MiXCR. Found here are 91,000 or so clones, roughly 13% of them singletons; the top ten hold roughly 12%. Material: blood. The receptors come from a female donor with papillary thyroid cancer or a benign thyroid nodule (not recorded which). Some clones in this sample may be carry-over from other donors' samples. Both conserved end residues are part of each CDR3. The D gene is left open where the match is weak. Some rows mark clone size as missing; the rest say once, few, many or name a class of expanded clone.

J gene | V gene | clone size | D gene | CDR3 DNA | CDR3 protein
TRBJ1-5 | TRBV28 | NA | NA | TGTGCCAGCAGTCACATAAGGACAATTTTAAGCAACCAGCCCCAGCATTTT | CASSHIRTILSNQPQHF
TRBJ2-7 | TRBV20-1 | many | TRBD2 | TGCAGTGCTAGAGAATGGGGGAGGGCAGCCGAGCAGTACTTC | CSAREWGRAAEQYF
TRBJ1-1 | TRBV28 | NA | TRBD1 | TGTGCCAGCATTTCAATTTCGGGACAGGGGTCTACTGAAGCTTTCTTT | CASISISGQGSTEAFF
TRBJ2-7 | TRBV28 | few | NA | TGTGCCAGCAGCCTCGAGGGCGAGCAGTACTTC | CASSLEGEQYF
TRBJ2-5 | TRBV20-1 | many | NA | TGCAGTGCCGCTGCTGCGGGACAAGAGACCCAGTACTTC | CSAAAAGQETQYF
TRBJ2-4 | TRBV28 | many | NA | TGTGCCAGCAGACCTCAGCTAGCCAAAAACATTCAGTACTTC | CASRPQLAKNIQYF
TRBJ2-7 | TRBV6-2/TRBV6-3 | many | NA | TGTGCCAGCAGTTACTCGTCAGAGCTCTACGAGCAGTACTTC | CASSYSSELYEQYF
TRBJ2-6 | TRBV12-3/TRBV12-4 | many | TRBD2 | TGTGCCAGCAGTTTCAGGACTAGCGAATCCCGTCGGGGACTTGGGGCCAACGTCCTGACTTTC | CASSFRTSESRRGLGANVLTF
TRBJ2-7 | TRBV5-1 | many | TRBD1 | TGCGCCAGCAGGGGGGGACAGGGGAGCTCCTACGAGCAGTACTTC | CASRGGQGSSYEQYF
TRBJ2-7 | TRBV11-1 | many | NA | TGTGCCAGCAGCGCACGGGCGTACGAGCAGTACTTC | CASSARAYEQYF
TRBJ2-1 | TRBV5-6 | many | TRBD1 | TGTGCCAGCAGCTGGACAGGGGGGAGCTCCTACAATGAGCAGTTCTTC | CASSWTGGSSYNEQFF
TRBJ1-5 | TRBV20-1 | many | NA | TGCAGTGCCCAGGAGTGGGCCAATCAGCCCCAGCATTTT | CSAQEWANQPQHF
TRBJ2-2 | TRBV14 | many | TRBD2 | TGTGCCAGCAGAGCGACTAGCGAGAACACCGGGGAGCTGTTTTTT | CASRATSENTGELFF
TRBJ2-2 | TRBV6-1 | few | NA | TGTGCCAGCAGGGCCCTGAACACCGGGGAGCTGTTTTTT | CASRALNTGELFF
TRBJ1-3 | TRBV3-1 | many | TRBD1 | TGTGCCAGCAGCCCCCGTATTGGACAGGGTGGCCCCGGTGGAAACACCATATATTTT | CASSPRIGQGGPGGNTIYF
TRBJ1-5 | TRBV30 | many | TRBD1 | TGTGCCTGGGGACAGGGGGCTGGTCAGCCCCAGCATTTT | CAWGQGAGQPQHF
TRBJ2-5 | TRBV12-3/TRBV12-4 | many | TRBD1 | TGTGCCAGCAGTGCCCCACAGGGGTACGAGACCCAGTACTTC | CASSAPQGYETQYF
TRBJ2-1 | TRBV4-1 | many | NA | TGCGCCAGCAGCCAAGATCGCTACAGGTCGGCGAATGAGCAGTTCTTC | CASSQDRYRSANEQFF
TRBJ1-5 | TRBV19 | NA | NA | TGTGCCAGTAGTATGCACGGGGTCAATCAGCCCCAGCATTTT | CASSMHGVNQPQHF
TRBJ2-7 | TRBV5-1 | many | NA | TGCGCCAGCAGCTTGTCCGGGACAACCCTGCCCGAGCAGTACTTC | CASSLSGTTLPEQYF
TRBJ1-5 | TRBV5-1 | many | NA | TGCGCCAGCAGCTCGCGATCGGGTCAGCCCCAGCATTTT | CASSSRSGQPQHF
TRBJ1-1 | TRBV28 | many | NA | TGTGCCACGCGTGGGAAGCCTGAAGCTTTCTTT | CATRGKPEAFF
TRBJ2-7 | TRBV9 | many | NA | TGTGCCAGCAGCGTAGGACAGTCCACCTACGAGCAGTACTTC | CASSVGQSTYEQYF
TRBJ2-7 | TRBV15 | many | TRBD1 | TGTGCCACCAGCCATCCGGGACAGGGCGCCGAGCAGTACTTC | CATSHPGQGAEQYF
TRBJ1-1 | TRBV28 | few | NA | TGTGCCAGCAGCTCGGGGACATGGTACTCTCGAGCTTTCTTT | CASSSGTWYSRAFF
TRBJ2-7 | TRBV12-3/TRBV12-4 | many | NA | TGTGCCAGCAGTTCCGGGACGGGGCACTACGAGCAGTACTTC | CASSSGTGHYEQYF
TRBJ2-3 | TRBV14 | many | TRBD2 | TGTGCCAGCAGCCAAGATCGGCCCTTTAGGCTAGCGGAGTACACAGATACGCAGTATTTT | CASSQDRPFRLAEYTDTQYF
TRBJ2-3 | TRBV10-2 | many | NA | TGCGCCAGCAAAGGAAGCGGAGGGAGCACAGATACGCAGTATTTT | CASKGSGGSTDTQYF
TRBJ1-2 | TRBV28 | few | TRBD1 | TGTGCCAGCAGCACTTGGCGACAGGGGGTAGTGTATGGCTACACCTTC | CASSTWRQGVVYGYTF
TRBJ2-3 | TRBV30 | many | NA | TGTGCCTGGAGTAGGGCAGATACGCAGTATTTT | CAWSRADTQYF